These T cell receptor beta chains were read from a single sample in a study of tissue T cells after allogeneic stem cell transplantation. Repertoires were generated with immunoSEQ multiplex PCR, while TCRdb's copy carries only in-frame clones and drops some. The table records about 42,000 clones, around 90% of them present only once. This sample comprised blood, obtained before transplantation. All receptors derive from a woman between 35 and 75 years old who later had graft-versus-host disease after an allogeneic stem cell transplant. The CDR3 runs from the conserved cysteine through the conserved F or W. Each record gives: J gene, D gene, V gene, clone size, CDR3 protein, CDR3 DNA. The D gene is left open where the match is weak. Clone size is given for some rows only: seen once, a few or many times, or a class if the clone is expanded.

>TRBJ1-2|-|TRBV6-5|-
CASTQGTPGTYGYTF
TGTGCCAGCACCCAGGGGACGCCCGGGACCTATGGCTACACCTTC
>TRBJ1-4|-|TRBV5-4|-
CASSLGGGATNEKLFF
TGTGCCAGCAGCTTGGGGGGGGGAGCAACTAATGAAAAACTGTTTTTT
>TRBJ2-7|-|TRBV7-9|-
CASSRDYSGGGEQYF
TGTGCCAGCAGCCGAGACTATAGTGGGGGAGGCGAGCAGTACTTC
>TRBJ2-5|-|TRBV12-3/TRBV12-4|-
CASRRGTRETQYF
TGTGCCAGCCGCCGCGGGACGCGAGAGACCCAGTACTTC
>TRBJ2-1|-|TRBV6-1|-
CASSEGGRSYNEQFF
TGTGCCAGCAGTGAGGGGGGACGGTCCTACAATGAGCAGTTCTTC
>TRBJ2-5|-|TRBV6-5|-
CASRQTRETQYF
TGTGCCAGCAGACAAACGAGGGAGACCCAGTACTTC
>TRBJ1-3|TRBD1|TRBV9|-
CASSVSGGQGLSGNTIYF
TGTGCCAGCAGCGTAAGTGGAGGACAGGGGCTTTCTGGAAACACCATATATTTT
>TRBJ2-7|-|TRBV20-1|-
CSAKETYEQYF
TGCAGTGCTAAGGAAACCTACGAGCAGTACTTC
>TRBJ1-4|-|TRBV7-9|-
CASSTSIIRGTTNEKLFF
TGTGCCAGCAGCACATCCATCATAAGAGGGACAACTAATGAAAAACTGTTTTTT
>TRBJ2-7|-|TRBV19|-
CASSPTVAYEQYF
TGTGCCAGTAGCCCCACAGTTGCCTACGAGCAGTACTTC
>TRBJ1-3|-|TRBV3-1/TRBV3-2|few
CASSQDPTISSGNTIYF
TGTGCCAGCAGCCAAGATCCCACCATTAGCTCTGGAAACACCATATATTTT
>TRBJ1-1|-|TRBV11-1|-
CASSFRGAGTEAFF
TGTGCCAGCAGCTTTAGGGGCGCGGGAACTGAAGCTTTCTTT
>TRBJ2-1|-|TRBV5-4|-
CASSFDVNEQFF
TGTGCCAGCAGCTTCGACGTCAATGAGCAGTTCTTC
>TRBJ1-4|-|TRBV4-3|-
CASSQDRGAANEKLFF
TGCGCCAGCAGCCAAGATAGGGGGGCGGCTAATGAAAAACTGTTTTTT
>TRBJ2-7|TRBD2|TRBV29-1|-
CSVLGTSGSEQYF
TGCAGCGTTTTGGGGACTAGCGGGAGCGAGCAGTACTTC
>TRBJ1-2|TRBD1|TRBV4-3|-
CASSQGDRGLGYGYTF
TGCGCCAGCAGCCAAGGCGACAGGGGGCTCGGCTATGGCTACACCTTC
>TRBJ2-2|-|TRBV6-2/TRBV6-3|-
CASSYSQGVTGELFF
TGTGCCAGCAGTTACTCCCAGGGCGTGACCGGGGAGCTGTTTTTT